This T cell receptor beta chain was recorded in a study of T cells expressing NK-cell markers. General observations from the study: Clarity on HCMV specificity was lacking for the expanded NKG2C+ T cell clones.

Generation of TCR beta cDNA was performed by 5'RACE template switching incorporating UMIs. TCRdb reprocessed the 5' RACE reads, keeping one entry per CDR3 protein, no DNA. Listed are 120,000 to 150,000 distinct CDR3 sequences; less than 15% falls within the top ten. Germline V CDR1 and CDR2: SGHKS, YYEKEE (reference sequence). The CDR3 consists of 12 residues. Worth noting for this clonotype: Its cognate antigen is unknown.

The sample was blood T cells: a sorted CD56 or NKG2C T cell subset, CD4+ or CD8+ T cells, or bulk PBMC T cells (not recorded which). The receptor's source is a man aged 18 to 35 in good health. This chain uses TRBV5-5 with TRBJ1-1. CDR3 loop: CASSFGDSEAFF.